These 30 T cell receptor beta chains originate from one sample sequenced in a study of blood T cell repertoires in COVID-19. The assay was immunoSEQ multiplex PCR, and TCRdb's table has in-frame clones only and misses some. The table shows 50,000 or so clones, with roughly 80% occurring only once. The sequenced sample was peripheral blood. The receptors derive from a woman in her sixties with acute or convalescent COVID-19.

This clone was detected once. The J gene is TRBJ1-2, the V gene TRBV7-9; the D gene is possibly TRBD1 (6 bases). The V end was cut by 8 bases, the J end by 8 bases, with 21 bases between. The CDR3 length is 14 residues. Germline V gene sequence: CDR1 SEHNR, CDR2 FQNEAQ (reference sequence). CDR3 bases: TGTGCCAGCGGGAAGGACGGGAACAGGGACGGCTACACCTTC. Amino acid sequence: CASGKDGNRDGYTF.

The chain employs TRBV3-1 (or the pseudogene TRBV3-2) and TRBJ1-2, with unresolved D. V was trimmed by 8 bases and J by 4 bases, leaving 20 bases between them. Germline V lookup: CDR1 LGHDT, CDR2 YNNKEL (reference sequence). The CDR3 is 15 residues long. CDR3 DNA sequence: TGTGCCAGCCGAGAAGGTGCCGTGGGCACCTATGGCTACACCTTC. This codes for CASREGAVGTYGYTF.

CDR3 DNA sequence: TGTGCCAGCAGCCGGGAAGGACAGGGTGACTCACCCCTCCACTTT. This codes for CASSREGQGDSPLHF. The V and J genes are TRBV4-2 and TRBJ1-6; 8 bases match TRBD1. This CDR3 has 15 amino acids. With 4 bases clipped from V and 10 bases from J, the junction kept 9 bases outside the gene matches. Germline V gene sequence: CDR1 LGHNA, CDR2 YNFKEQ.

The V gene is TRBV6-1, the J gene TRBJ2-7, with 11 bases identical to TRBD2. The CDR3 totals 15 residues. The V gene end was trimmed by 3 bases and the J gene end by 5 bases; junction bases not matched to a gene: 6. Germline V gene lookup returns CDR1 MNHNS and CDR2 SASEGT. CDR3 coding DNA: TGTGCCAGCAGTGATCCGACTAGCGGGATCCACGAGCAGTACTTC. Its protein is CASSDPTSGIHEQYF.

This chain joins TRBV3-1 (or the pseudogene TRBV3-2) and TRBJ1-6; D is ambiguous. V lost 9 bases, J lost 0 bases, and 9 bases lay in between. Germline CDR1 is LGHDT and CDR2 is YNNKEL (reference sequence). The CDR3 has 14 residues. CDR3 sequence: CASVDSSYNSPLHF. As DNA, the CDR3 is TGTGCCAGTGTCGATAGCTCCTATAATTCACCCCTCCACTTT.

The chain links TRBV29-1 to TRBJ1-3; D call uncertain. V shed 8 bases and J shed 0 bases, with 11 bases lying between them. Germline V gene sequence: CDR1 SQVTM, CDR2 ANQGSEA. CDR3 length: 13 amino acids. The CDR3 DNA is TGCAGCACCTCCTCGAGCTCTGGAAACACCATATATTTT. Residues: CSTSSSSGNTIYF.

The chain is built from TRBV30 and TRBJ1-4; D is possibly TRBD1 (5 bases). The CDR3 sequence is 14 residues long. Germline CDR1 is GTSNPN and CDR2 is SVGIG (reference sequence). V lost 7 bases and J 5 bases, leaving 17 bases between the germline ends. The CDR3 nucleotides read TGTGCCTCAAACAAGGGGAACCGAAATGAAAAACTGTTTTTT. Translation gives CASNKGNRNEKLFF. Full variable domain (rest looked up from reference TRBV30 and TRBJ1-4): SQTIHQWPATLVQPVGSPLSLECTVEGTSNPNLYWYRQAAGRGLQLLFYSVGIGQISSEVPQNLSASRPQDRQFILSSKKLLLSDSGFYLCASNKGNRNEKLFFGSGTQLSVL.

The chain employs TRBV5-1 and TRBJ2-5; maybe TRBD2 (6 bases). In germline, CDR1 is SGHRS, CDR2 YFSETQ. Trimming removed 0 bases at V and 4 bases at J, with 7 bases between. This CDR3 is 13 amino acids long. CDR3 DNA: TGCGCCAGCAGCTTGGGGAGGGGAGAGACCCAGTACTTC. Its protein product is CASSLGRGETQYF.

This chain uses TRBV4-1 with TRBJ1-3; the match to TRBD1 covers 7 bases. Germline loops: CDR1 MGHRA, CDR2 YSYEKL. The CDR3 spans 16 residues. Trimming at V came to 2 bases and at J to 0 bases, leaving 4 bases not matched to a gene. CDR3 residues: CASSQLGQLSGNTIYF. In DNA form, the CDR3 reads TGCGCCAGCAGCCAACTGGGACAGCTCTCTGGAAACACCATATATTTT.

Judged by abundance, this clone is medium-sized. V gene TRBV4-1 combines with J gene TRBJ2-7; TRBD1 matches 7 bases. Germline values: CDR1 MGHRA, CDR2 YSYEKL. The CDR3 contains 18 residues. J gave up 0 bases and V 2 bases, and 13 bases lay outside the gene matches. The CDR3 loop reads CASSQTGERTGSSYEQYF. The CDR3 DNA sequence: TGCGCCAGCAGCCAAACCGGCGAAAGGACAGGCAGCTCCTACGAGCAGTACTTC.

The chain's CDR3 is CASSEGVGYSNQPQHF. In DNA, the CDR3 is TGTGCCAGCAGCGAGGGGGTGGGGTATAGCAATCAGCCCCAGCATTTT. The chain couples TRBV9 to TRBJ1-5; weak D call: TRBD1 (6 bases). Germline CDR1 SGDLS, CDR2 YYNGEE. The V end lost 3 bases, the J end lost 0 bases, and 13 bases lay between the germline ends. The CDR3 spans 16 residues. Supplemented by reference TRBV9 and TRBJ1-5, the full variable domain reads DSGVTQTPKHLITATGQRVTLRCSPRSGDLSVYWYQQSLDQGLQFLIQYYNGEERAKGNILERFSAQQFPDLHSELNLSSLELGDSALYFCASSEGVGYSNQPQHFGDGTRLSIL.

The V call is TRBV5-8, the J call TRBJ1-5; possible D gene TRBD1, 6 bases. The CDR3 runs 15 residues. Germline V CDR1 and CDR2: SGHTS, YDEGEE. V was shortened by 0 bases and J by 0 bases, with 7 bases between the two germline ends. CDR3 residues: CASSLVGASNQPQHF. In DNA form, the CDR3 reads TGTGCCAGCAGCTTGGTGGGGGCTAGCAATCAGCCCCAGCATTTT.

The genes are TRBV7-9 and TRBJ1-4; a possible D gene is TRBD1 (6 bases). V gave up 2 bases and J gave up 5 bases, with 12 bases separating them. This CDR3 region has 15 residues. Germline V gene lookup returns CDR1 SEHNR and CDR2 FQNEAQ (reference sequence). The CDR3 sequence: CASSLFVTGNEKLFF. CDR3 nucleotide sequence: TGTGCCAGCAGCTTATTCGTTACAGGGAATGAAAAACTGTTTTTT.

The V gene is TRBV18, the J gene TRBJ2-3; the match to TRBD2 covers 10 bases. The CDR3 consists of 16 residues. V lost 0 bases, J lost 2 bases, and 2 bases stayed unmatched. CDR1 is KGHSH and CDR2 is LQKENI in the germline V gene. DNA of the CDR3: TGTGCCAGCTCACCACCGGGACTAGCGAACACAGATACGCAGTATTTT. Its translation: CASSPPGLANTDTQYF.

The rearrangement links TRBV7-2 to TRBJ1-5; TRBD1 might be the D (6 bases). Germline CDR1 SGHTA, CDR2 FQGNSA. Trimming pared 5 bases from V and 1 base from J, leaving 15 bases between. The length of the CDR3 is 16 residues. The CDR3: CASSIQGGKSNQPQHF. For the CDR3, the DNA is TGTGCCAGCAGCATCCAAGGGGGAAAAAGCAATCAGCCCCAGCATTTT.

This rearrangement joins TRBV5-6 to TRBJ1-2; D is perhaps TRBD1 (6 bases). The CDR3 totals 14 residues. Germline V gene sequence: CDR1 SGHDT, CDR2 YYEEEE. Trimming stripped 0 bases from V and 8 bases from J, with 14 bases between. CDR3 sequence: CASSLGNRAEGYTF. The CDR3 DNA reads TGTGCCAGCAGCTTGGGTAACAGGGCAGAAGGCTACACCTTC.

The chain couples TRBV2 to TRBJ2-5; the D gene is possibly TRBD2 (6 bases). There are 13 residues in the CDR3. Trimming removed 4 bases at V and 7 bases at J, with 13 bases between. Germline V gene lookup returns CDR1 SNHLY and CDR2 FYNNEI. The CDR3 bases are TGTGCCAGCAGTGTTCAGGAGGGTGGGACCCAGTACTTC. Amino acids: CASSVQEGGTQYF.

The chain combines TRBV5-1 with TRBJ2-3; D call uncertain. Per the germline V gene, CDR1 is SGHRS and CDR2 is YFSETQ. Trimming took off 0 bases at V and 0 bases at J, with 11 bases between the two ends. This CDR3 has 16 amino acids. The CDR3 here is CASSLAVSTSTDTQYF. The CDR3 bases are TGCGCCAGCAGCTTGGCCGTTTCTACTAGCACAGATACGCAGTATTTT.

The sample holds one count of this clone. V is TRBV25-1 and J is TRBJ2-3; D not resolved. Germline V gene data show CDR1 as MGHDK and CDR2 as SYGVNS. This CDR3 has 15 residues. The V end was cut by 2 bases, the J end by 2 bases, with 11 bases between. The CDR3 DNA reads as TGTGCCAGCAGTGAAGGAGCGCGGAACACAGATACGCAGTATTTT. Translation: CASSEGARNTDTQYF.

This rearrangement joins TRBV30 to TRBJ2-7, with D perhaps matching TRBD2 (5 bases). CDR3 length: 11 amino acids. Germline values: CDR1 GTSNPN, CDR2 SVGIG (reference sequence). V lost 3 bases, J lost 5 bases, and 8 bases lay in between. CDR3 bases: TGTGCCTGGAGCCGGGGTAACGAGCAGTACTTC. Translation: CAWSRGNEQYF.

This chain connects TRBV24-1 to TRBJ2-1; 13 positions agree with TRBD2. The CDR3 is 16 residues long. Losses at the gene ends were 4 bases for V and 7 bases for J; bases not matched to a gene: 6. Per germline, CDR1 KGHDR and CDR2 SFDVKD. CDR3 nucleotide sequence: TGTGCCACCAGTGACCTCGGACTAGCGGGAGTTAATGAGCAGTTCTTC. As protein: CATSDLGLAGVNEQFF.

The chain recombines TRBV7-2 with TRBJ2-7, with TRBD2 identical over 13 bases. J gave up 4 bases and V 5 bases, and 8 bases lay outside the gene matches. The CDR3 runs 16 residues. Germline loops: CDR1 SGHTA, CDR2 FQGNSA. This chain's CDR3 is CASSTRTSGRGYEQYF. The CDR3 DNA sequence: TGTGCCAGCAGCACACGCACTAGCGGGAGGGGGTACGAGCAGTACTTC.

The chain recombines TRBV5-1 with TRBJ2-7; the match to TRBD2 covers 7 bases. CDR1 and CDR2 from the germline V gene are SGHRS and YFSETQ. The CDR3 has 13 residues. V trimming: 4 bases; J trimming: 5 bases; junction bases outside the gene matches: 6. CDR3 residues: CASSQGGDHEQYF. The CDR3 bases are TGCGCCAGCAGCCAGGGAGGGGACCACGAGCAGTACTTC.

The CDR3 is CASRKGGLADYNEQFF. Written as DNA, the CDR3 is TGTGCCAGCAGAAAGGGTGGGCTAGCGGACTACAATGAGCAGTTCTTC. The chain joins TRBV3-1 (or the pseudogene TRBV3-2) to TRBJ2-1; 7 bases align to TRBD2. The germline V gene has CDR1 LGHDT and CDR2 YNNKEL (reference sequence). V lost 6 bases and J lost 3; bases outside the gene matches: 11. CDR3 size: 16 residues.

Here the CDR3 DNA reads TGTGCCATCAGTGATAAGGCGGGGGGGAGGACAGATACGCAGTATTTT. Amino acids: CAISDKAGGRTDTQYF. The chain is built from TRBV10-3 and TRBJ2-3, with 9 bases matching TRBD2. The length of the CDR3 is 16 residues. Trimming cost V 3 bases and J 3 bases; bases outside gene matches: 7. Germline V gene data show CDR1 as ENHRY and CDR2 as SYGVKD.

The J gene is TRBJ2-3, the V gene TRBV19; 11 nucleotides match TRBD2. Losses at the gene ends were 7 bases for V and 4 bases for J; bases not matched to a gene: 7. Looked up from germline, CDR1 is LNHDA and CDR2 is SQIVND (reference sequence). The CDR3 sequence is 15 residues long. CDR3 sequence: CASTMTSGVSDTQYF. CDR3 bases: TGTGCCAGTACCATGACTAGCGGGGTATCAGATACGCAGTATTTT.

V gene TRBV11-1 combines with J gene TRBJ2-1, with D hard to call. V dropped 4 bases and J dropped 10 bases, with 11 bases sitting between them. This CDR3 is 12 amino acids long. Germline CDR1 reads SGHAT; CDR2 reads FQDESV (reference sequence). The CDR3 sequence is CASSSPYFEQFF. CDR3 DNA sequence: TGTGCCAGCAGCTCCCCCTACTTCGAGCAGTTCTTC.

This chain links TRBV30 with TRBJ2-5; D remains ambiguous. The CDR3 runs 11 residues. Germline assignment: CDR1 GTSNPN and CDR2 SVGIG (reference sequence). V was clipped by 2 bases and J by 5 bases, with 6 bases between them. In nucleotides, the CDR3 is TGTGCCTGGAGTCCTCGTGAGACCCAGTACTTC. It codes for CAWSPRETQYF. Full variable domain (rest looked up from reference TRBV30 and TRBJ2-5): SQTIHQWPATLVQPVGSPLSLECTVEGTSNPNLYWYRQAAGRGLQLLFYSVGIGQISSEVPQNLSASRPQDRQFILSSKKLLLSDSGFYLCAWSPRETQYFGPGTRLLVL.

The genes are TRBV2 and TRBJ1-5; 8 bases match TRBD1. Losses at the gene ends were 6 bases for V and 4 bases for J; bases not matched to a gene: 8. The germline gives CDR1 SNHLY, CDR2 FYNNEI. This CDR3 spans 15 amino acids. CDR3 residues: CASSLYRDRNQPQHF. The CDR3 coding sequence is TGTGCCAGCAGCCTATACCGGGACAGGAATCAGCCCCAGCATTTT.

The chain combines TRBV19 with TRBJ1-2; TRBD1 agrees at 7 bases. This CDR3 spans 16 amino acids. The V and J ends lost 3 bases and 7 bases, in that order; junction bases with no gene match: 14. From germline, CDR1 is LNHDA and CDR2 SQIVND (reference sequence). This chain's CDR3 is CASSMGWGGTDRGYTF. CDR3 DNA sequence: TGTGCCAGTAGTATGGGTTGGGGTGGGACAGATCGTGGCTACACCTTC.